Shown below are 30 T cell receptor beta chains from a single sample sequenced in a study of T cell clusters in autoimmune cytopenias (dated 2019 in TCRdb). Per sample, 250 ng of peripheral blood genomic DNA, around 40,000 genome equivalents, was used for TRB amplification. Reads for this sample came from an Illumina MiSeq. To amplify TRB rearrangements, a touch-down multiplex PCR protocol was run with the TRB-A and TRB-B primer pools combined in a single tube. TCRdb reprocessed the reads and assigns one entry to each CDR3 protein sequence, leaving out DNA. The data table for this sample lists about 11,000 distinct CDR3 sequences. The top ten hold approximately 4.4% of the sample. These data are also associated with another study on T cell repertoires in aging, cancer and after chemotherapy.

What was sequenced was peripheral blood. Every receptor here comes from a human donor in good health.

The chain links TRBV5-1 to TRBJ2-3; TCRdb gives TRBD1 as the D gene, but with no DNA this cannot be confirmed. CDR1 is SGHRS and CDR2 is YFSETQ in the germline V gene. The CDR3 is 14 amino acids. The CDR3 protein is CASSPGTVADTQYF.

The rearrangement joins TRBV20-1 to TRBJ2-3; TCRdb calls TRBD1, which cannot be checked without DNA. Germline-derived CDR1 and CDR2 are DFQATT and SNEGSKA (reference sequence). The CDR3 covers 14 residues. This CDR3 reads CSAGPGGFADTQYF.

This clonotype shows up as medium-sized (0.01 to 0.1%) by frequency. This rearrangement joins TRBV19 to TRBJ2-7; without DNA, the TCRdb call of TRBD1 cannot be checked. The CDR3 spans 14 residues. The V gene's germline CDR1 is LNHDA and CDR2 SQIVND (reference sequence). The CDR3 sequence: CASSVGGPAYEQYF.

The rearrangement uses TRBV5-6 and TRBJ2-7; the D gene TCRdb calls, TRBD2, cannot be checked with no DNA. This CDR3 is 15 amino acids long. The germline V gene has CDR1 SGHDT and CDR2 YYEEEE. The CDR3 sequence: CASSMTSGGAWEQYF. Full variable domain (rest looked up from reference TRBV5-6 and TRBJ2-7): DAGVTQSPTHLIKTRGQQVTLRCSPKSGHDTVSWYQQALGQGPQFIFQYYEEEERQRGNFPDRFSGHQFPNYSSELNVNALLLGDSALYLCASSMTSGGAWEQYFGPGTRLTVT.

This clonotype counts as medium-sized by frequency. The rearrangement joins TRBV7-6 to TRBJ2-3; TCRdb returns TRBD2, unconfirmable since there is no DNA. The CDR3 has 15 amino acids. CDR1 and CDR2 (germline): SGHVS, FNYEAQ. CDR3 protein: CASSLEPAGGDTQYF.

The chain is built from TRBV19 and TRBJ1-5. From germline, CDR1 is LNHDA and CDR2 SQIVND (reference sequence). The CDR3 contains 13 residues. The CDR3 loop is CASSTQAVQPQHF.

This clonotype registers medium-sized by frequency. The V call is TRBV29-1, the J call TRBJ1-2; TCRdb's D call, TRBD1, is unchecked because there is no DNA. The CDR3 contains 16 residues. CDR1 is SQVTM, CDR2 ANQGSEA, per germline. The chain's CDR3 is CSVDGRQGFNNYGYTF.

V gene TRBV6-1 combines with J gene TRBJ2-5; the TCRdb D gene call, TRBD1, has no DNA to confirm it. CDR1 MNHNS and CDR2 SASEGT come from the germline V gene. The CDR3 is 13 amino acids. The CDR3 spells CASSGQGGETQYF.

The V and J genes are TRBV7-2 and TRBJ2-7; the TCRdb call, TRBD1, lacks DNA for checking. Germline CDR1 SGHTA, CDR2 FQGNSA. This CDR3 has 15 residues. The CDR3 reads CASSPPGSDYYEQYF.

This clonotype shows up as medium-sized by frequency. The V call is TRBV10-3, the J call TRBJ1-2; TCRdb returns TRBD1, unconfirmable since there is no DNA. CDR1 and CDR2 from the germline V gene are ENHRY and SYGVKD. There are 14 residues in the CDR3. CDR3 in amino acids: CAISGRGQDYGYTF.

The rearrangement links TRBV12-3 or TRBV12-4 to TRBJ2-7. This CDR3 comprises 12 residues. CDR3 sequence reads: CASSFGGYEQYF.

This clonotype registers medium-sized (0.01 to 0.1%) by frequency. J is TRBJ2-7 and V is TRBV30; the D call from TCRdb, TRBD1, cannot be confirmed without DNA. Germline loops: CDR1 GTSNPN, CDR2 SVGIG (reference sequence). CDR3 length equals 13 residues. CDR3 sequence reads: CAWTRYRGYEQYF. Together with reference TRBV30 and TRBJ2-7, the CDR3 gives the full variable domain: SQTIHQWPATLVQPVGSPLSLECTVEGTSNPNLYWYRQAAGRGLQLLFYSVGIGQISSEVPQNLSASRPQDRQFILSSKKLLLSDSGFYLCAWTRYRGYEQYFGPGTRLTVT.

This sequence joins TRBV10-1 and TRBJ1-3; TCRdb lists TRBD1, though no DNA is available to test this call. Germline assignment: CDR1 WNHNN and CDR2 SYGVQD (reference sequence). This CDR3 has 17 residues. This CDR3 reads CASREGARDSSGNTIYF.

CDR3 in amino acids: CASSARIDPGRLTGELFF. The V and J genes are TRBV25-1 and TRBJ2-2; TCRdb's assignment of TRBD2 cannot be checked, as there is no DNA. CDR1 is MGHDK and CDR2 is SYGVNS in the germline V gene. The CDR3 runs 18 residues.

The rearrangement links TRBV5-1 to TRBJ1-1; TCRdb outputs TRBD1, but without DNA this stays unchecked. The germline gives CDR1 SGHRS, CDR2 YFSETQ. The CDR3 sequence is 15 residues long. CDR3 amino acids: CASSFSGVPNTEAFF.

Judged by frequency, this clonotype is medium-sized. This chain links TRBV19 with TRBJ2-3; TCRdb returns TRBD1, unconfirmable since there is no DNA. The CDR3 has 12 residues. Looked up from germline, CDR1 is LNHDA and CDR2 is SQIVND (reference sequence). This chain's CDR3 is CASSPSGGTQYF.

The chain employs TRBV6-1 and TRBJ1-5; TCRdb reports TRBD1, a call that lacks DNA to check it against. Per germline, CDR1 MNHNS and CDR2 SASEGT. This CDR3 is 15 amino acids long. CDR3 sequence reads: CASSERGAGWEPQHF.

This clonotype registers medium-sized by frequency. The chain employs TRBV6-1 and TRBJ1-6; TCRdb's D call, TRBD1, is unchecked because there is no DNA. Germline-derived CDR1 and CDR2 are MNHNS and SASEGT. There are 16 residues in the CDR3. The chain's CDR3 is CASTLQQGPGNSPLHF.

The chain employs TRBV20-1 and TRBJ1-3. Germline values: CDR1 DFQATT, CDR2 SNEGSKA (reference sequence). CDR3 size: 13 residues. This CDR3 is CSAPDTSGNTIYF.

This clonotype counts as medium-sized by frequency. The rearrangement joins TRBV5-4 to TRBJ2-2; TCRdb's assignment of TRBD1 cannot be checked, as there is no DNA. The CDR3 has 12 residues. The V gene's germline CDR1 is SGHNT and CDR2 YYREEE (reference sequence). CDR3: CASSPGVGELFF.

This clonotype is medium-sized by frequency. CDR3 sequence: CSVVPLQGSTDTQYF. This chain connects TRBV29-1 to TRBJ2-3; the D gene TCRdb calls, TRBD1, cannot be checked with no DNA. CDR1 SQVTM and CDR2 ANQGSEA come from the germline V gene. The CDR3 totals 15 residues.

The V call is TRBV9, the J call TRBJ2-3; without DNA, the TCRdb call of TRBD1 cannot be checked. The CDR3 runs 15 residues. Germline CDR1 and CDR2: SGDLS and YYNGEE. The CDR3 loop reads CASSIEPGVTDTQYF.

J is TRBJ2-5 and V is TRBV5-5; TCRdb returns TRBD2, unconfirmable since there is no DNA. In germline, CDR1 is SGHKS, CDR2 YYEKEE (reference sequence). There are 16 residues in the CDR3. This chain's CDR3 is CASSVGVTGEGKTQYF.

The chain couples TRBV12-3 or TRBV12-4 to TRBJ1-2; without DNA, the TCRdb call of TRBD1 cannot be checked. The length of the CDR3 is 16 residues. The CDR3 is CASSLSLGDTGPGYTF.

This clonotype shows up as medium-sized (0.01 to 0.1%) by frequency. This rearrangement joins TRBV7-2 to TRBJ2-7. From germline, CDR1 is SGHTA and CDR2 FQGNSA. The CDR3 runs 14 residues. This CDR3 reads CASSFGLAAYEQYF.

This sequence joins TRBV15 and TRBJ2-1; TCRdb's D gene call, TRBD1, goes unchecked for lack of DNA. The CDR3 sequence is 16 residues long. The V gene's germline CDR1 is LNHNV and CDR2 YYDKDF (reference sequence). The CDR3 loop is CATSRAPGQGEDEQFF.

The chain links TRBV28 to TRBJ1-1. The CDR3 has 13 residues. Germline-derived CDR1 and CDR2 are MDHEN and SYDVKM. CDR3 residues: CASSPESGTEAFF.

The chain has TRBV12-3 or TRBV12-4 and TRBJ1-1. This CDR3 has 13 residues. The CDR3 spells CASKSSPNTEAFF.

The chain recombines TRBV20-1 with TRBJ2-5; TCRdb outputs TRBD2, but without DNA this stays unchecked. The CDR3 has 17 amino acids. Germline CDR1 DFQATT, CDR2 SNEGSKA (reference sequence). The CDR3: CSARASLAGGPSETQYF.

This clonotype is medium-sized (0.01 to 0.1%) by frequency. V gene TRBV12-3 or TRBV12-4 combines with J gene TRBJ1-2; lacking DNA, the TRBD1 call made by TCRdb goes unchecked. CDR3 length: 11 amino acids. CDR3 in amino acids: CASSFTGGYTF.